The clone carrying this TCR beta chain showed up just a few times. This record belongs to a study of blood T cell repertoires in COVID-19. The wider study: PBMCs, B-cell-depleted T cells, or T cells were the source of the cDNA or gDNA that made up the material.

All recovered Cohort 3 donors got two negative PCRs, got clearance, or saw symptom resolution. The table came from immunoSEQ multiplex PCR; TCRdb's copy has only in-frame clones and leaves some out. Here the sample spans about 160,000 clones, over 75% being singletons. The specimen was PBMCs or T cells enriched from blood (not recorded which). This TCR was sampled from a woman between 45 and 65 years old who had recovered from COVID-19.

The CDR3: CASSFVSNQPQHF. The CDR3 nucleotides are TGTGCCAGCAGTTTCGTCAGCAATCAGCCCCAGCATTTT. The genes are TRBV28 and TRBJ1-5; D ambiguous. The germline CDR1 and CDR2 sequences are MDHEN and SYDVKM. V was clipped by 3 bases and J by 1 base, with 4 bases between them. This CDR3 spans 13 amino acids. Drawing the rest from reference TRBV28 and TRBJ1-5, the complete variable domain is DVKVTQSSRYLVKRTGEKVFLECVQDMDHENMFWYRQDPGLGLRLIYFSYDVKMKEKGDIPEGYSVSREKKERFSLILESASTNQTSMYLCASSFVSNQPQHFGDGTRLSIL.